The sequence of this T cell receptor beta chain was determined in a study of T cells in Graves' hyperthyroidism and ophthalmopathy. Study-wide results and limits: A model of 13 V-J pairs discriminated ophthalmopathy from stable hyperthyroidism. Ophthalmopathy was identified by the model a median around 6 months ahead of onset.

Patients were aged 18 to 65, had disease duration under 2 months, and had newly diagnosed hyperthyroidism. PBMCs stemmed from over 7.5 ml fresh peripheral blood. The germline V gene encodes CDR1 SGHAT and CDR2 FQNNGV. Trimming left V 2 bases short and J 7 bases short, with 6 bases between. The CDR3 sequence is 12 residues long. At least ten counts were recorded for this clonotype. Its target is unknown. RNA transcripts yielded amplified TCR beta CDR3 regions. The HTBI primer set was used in a first-round RT-PCR of the TCR CDR3. TCRdb processed the multiplex PCR reads anew with MiXCR; each CDR3 protein has one entry. The table lists some 500,000 distinct CDR3 sequences, about 15% of them singletons, with less than 20% in the top ten.

This rearrangement joins TRBV11-2 to TRBJ1-3; D gene uncertain. The sequencing input was blood. The source is a woman between 18 and 30 years old with Graves' hyperthyroidism. DNA of the CDR3: TGTGCCAGCAGCTTAATGCAGAACACCATATATTTT. It codes for CASSLMQNTIYF.